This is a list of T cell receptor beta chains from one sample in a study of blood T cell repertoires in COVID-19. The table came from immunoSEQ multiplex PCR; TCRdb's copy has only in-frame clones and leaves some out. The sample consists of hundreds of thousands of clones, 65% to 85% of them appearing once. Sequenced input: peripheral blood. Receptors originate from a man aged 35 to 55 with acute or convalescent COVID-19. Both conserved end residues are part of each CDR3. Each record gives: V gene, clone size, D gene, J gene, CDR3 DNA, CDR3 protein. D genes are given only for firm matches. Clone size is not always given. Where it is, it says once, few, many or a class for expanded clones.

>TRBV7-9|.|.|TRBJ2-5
TGTGCCAGCAGATCCTATCCGGACAGACAAGAGACCCAGTACTTC
CASRSYPDRQETQYF
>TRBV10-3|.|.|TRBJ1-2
TGTGCCATCAGTGAGGCCAAGCCCTCTAACTATGGCTACACCTTC
CAISEAKPSNYGYTF
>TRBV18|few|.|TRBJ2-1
TGTGCCAGCTCACCTTCATATGGCGGAAGCTCCTACAATGAGCAGTTCTTC
CASSPSYGGSSYNEQFF
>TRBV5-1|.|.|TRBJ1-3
TGCGCCAGCAGCTTGGAAGGACACTCTGGAAACACCATATATTTT
CASSLEGHSGNTIYF
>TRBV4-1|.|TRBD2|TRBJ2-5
TGCGCCAGCAGCCAATCGGGACTAGCGGGAGAAGTGAGGGAGACCCAGTACTTC
CASSQSGLAGEVRETQYF
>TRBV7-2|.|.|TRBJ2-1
TGTGCCAGCAGCCCCCGGGGAGCTCCAGACTCCTACAATGAGCAGTTCTTC
CASSPRGAPDSYNEQFF
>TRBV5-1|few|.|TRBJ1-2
TGCGCCAGCAGCATCGGACCTCAACAGGGACGGGGCTACACCTTC
CASSIGPQQGRGYTF
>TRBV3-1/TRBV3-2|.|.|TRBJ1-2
TGTGCCAGCAGCGTGACAGGTTTCGGCTACACCTTC
CASSVTGFGYTF
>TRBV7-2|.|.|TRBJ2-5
TGTGCCAGCAGCCTGGCGATAGCAGAAGAGACCCAGTACTTC
CASSLAIAEETQYF
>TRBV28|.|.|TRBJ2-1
TGTGCCAGCCGTCCGGAGTTCTCCTACAATGAGCAGTTCTTC
CASRPEFSYNEQFF
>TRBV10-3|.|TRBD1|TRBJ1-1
TGTGCCGCAACAGGGGGCGATGAAGCTTTCTTT
CAATGGDEAFF
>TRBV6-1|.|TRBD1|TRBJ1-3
TGTGCCAGCAGTGAAGAGCCCCCGGGACAGGGGCTTGAAAACACCATATATTTT
CASSEEPPGQGLENTIYF
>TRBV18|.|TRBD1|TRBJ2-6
TGTGCCAGCTCACCGACAGGGCTGGGCTCTGGGGCCAACGTCCTGACTTTC
CASSPTGLGSGANVLTF
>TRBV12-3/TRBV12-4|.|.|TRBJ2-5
TGTGCCAGCATCTCCCAAGAGACCCAGTACTTC
CASISQETQYF
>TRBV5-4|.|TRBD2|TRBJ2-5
TGTGCCAGCAGCTTGCCGGTAGCGGGACGGGAGACCCAGTACTTC
CASSLPVAGRETQYF
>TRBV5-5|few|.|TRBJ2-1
TGTGCCAGCAGCCTGGGCTGGACAGACTACAATGAGCAGTTCTTC
CASSLGWTDYNEQFF
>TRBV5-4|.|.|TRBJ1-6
TGTGCCAGCAGCTTGGTTCCAAATTCACCCCTCCACTTT
CASSLVPNSPLHF
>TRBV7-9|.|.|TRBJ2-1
TGTGTCTTGGGGATACAGGCCCCGTATGAGCAGTTCTTC
CVLGIQAPYEQFF
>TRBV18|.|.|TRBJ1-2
TGTGCCAGCTCACCACCGGGGGGTTGGAACTATGGCTACACCTTC
CASSPPGGWNYGYTF
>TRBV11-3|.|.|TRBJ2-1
TGTGCCAGCAGCTTAGATCGTGGGGAGTGGGGATACAATGAGCAGTTCTTC
CASSLDRGEWGYNEQFF
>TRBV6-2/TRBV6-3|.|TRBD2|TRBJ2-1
TGTGCCAGCAGTGACCCGACTAGCGGGAGTAGGAATGAGCAGTTCTTC
CASSDPTSGSRNEQFF
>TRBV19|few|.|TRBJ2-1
TGTGCCAGTAGTCCAAACAGGGGGAGGGGTTACAATGAGCAGTTCTTC
CASSPNRGRGYNEQFF
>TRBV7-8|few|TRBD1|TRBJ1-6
TGTGCCAGCATCCCGGGACAGGGGCATTCACCCCTCCACTTT
CASIPGQGHSPLHF
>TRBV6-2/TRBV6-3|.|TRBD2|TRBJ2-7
TGTGCCAGCAGTTACTCGAGGACTAGCGGCTACGAGCAGTACTTC
CASSYSRTSGYEQYF
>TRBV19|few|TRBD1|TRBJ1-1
TGTGCCAGTAGGACAGGGCTGGGTGAAGCTTTCTTT
CASRTGLGEAFF
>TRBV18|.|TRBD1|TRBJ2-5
TGTGCCAGCTCACCCCGACAGGGGGAGGGAGAGACCCAGTACTTC
CASSPRQGEGETQYF
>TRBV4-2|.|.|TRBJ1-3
TGTGCCAGCAGCCAAACGGGGAGGGTGGGCACCATATATTTT
CASSQTGRVGTIYF
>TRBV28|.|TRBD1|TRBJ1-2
TGTGCCAGCAGTCCAACAGGGGTCTATGGCTACACCTTC
CASSPTGVYGYTF
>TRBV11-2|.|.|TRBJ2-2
TGTGCCAGCAGCTTAGACAGGGAAAGATGGGATAAGCTGTTTTTT
CASSLDRERWDKLFF
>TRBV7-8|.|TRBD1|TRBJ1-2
TGTGCCAGCAGCCCTGGACAGGACCGGGGCTACACCTTC
CASSPGQDRGYTF
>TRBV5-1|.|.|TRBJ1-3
TGCGCCAGCGCGCTGAACTCTGGAAACACCATATATTTT
CASALNSGNTIYF
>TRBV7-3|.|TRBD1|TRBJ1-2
TGTGCCAGCAGCTTAACGGGACAGGGGGCTGGCTACACCTTC
CASSLTGQGAGYTF
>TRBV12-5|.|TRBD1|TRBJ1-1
TGTGCTAGTGGTTTGTGGGGACAGGTCGGGAGTGAAGCTTTCTTT
CASGLWGQVGSEAFF
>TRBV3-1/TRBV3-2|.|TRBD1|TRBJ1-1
TGTGCCAGCAGCCATTCAGGACAGGGGGGCACTGAAGCTTTCTTT
CASSHSGQGGTEAFF
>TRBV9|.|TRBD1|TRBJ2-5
TGTGCCAGCAGCGTAGAGTCAGGGGGCGGTGAGACCCAGTACTTC
CASSVESGGGETQYF
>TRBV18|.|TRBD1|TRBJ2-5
TGTGCCAGCTCACCAGGAGGGACAGGAGCTCAAGAGACCCAGTACTTC
CASSPGGTGAQETQYF
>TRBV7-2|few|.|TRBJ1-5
TGTGCCAGCAGCCTAGGACAGCCGAATCAGCCCCAGCATTTT
CASSLGQPNQPQHF
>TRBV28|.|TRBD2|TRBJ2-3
TGTGCCAGCAGTTTATGGGGACTAGCGACCGGCACAGATACGCAGTATTTT
CASSLWGLATGTDTQYF
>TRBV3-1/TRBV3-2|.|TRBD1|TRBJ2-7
TGTGCCAGCAGCCAAGAAACAGGGGGCTACAACGAGCAGTACTTC
CASSQETGGYNEQYF
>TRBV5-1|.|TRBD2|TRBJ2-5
TGCGCCAGCAGCTTGGGGGGCGGGAGCATGGAGACCCAGTACTTC
CASSLGGGSMETQYF
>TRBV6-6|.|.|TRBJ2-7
TGTGCCAGCAGTTTCCCCTCAGACGGAGCCTACGAGCAGTACTTC
CASSFPSDGAYEQYF
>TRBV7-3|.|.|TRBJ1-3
TGTGCCAGCAGCACCCAGGCTGGAAACACCATATATTTT
CASSTQAGNTIYF
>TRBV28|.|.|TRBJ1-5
TGTGCCAGCAGTTTCATCCCGGGACTGAATCAGCCCCAGCATTTT
CASSFIPGLNQPQHF
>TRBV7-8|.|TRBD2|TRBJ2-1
TGTGCCAGCAGCCAGAGCGGGAGGGGTGGTGAGCAGTTCTTC
CASSQSGRGGEQFF
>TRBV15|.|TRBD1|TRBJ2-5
TGTGCCACCAGCAGACCTGGATCACCGGGACAGGGGGCAACTCGGCAAGAGACCCAGTACTTC
CATSRPGSPGQGATRQETQYF
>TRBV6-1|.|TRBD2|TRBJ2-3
TGTGCCAGCAGTGCTAGGGGGACTAGCGGAGGCCCTAGCACAGATACGCAGTATTTT
CASSARGTSGGPSTDTQYF
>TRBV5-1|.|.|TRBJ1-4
TGCGCCAGCAGCCCCGGGGAGGGAAGGGAAAAACTGTTTTTT
CASSPGEGREKLFF
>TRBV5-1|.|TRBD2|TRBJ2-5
TGCGCCAGCAGCGGCGGACTAGCGGGGCAAGAGACCCAGTACTTC
CASSGGLAGQETQYF
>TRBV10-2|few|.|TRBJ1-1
TGCGCCAGCAGTGAGTCGAGGGGGAGTGGTGAAGCTTTCTTT
CASSESRGSGEAFF
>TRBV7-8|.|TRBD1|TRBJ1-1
TGTGCCAGCAGCTTAGCCCACGGACAGGGTTCGAACACTGAAGCTTTCTTT
CASSLAHGQGSNTEAFF
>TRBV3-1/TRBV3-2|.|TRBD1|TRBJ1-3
TGTGCCAGTAACAGGGGGCTTGGAAACACCATATATTTT
CASNRGLGNTIYF
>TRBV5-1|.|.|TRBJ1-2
TGCGCCAGCAGCTGGGCTACGGATAACTATGGCTACACCTTC
CASSWATDNYGYTF